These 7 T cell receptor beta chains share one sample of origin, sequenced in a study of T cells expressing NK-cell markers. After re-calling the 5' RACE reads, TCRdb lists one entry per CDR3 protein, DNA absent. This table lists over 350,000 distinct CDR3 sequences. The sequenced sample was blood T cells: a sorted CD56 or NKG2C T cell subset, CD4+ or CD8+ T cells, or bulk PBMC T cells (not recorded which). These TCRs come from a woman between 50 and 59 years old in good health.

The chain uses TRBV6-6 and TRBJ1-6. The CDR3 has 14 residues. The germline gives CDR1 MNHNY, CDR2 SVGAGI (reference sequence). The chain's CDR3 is CASSLGRPNSPLHF.

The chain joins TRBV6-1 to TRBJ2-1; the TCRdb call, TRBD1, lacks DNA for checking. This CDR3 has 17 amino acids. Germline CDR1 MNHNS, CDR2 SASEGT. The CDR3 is CASSQWGDRASYNEQFF.

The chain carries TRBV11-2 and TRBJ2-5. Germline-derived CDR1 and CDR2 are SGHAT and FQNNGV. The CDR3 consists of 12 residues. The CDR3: CASSSSGETQYF.

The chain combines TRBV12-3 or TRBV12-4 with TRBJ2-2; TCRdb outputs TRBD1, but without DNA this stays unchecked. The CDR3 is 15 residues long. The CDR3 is CASSTHRGQGGELFF.

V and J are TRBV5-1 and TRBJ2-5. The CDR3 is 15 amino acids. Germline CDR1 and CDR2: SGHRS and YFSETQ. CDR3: CASSLNDPLIETQYF.

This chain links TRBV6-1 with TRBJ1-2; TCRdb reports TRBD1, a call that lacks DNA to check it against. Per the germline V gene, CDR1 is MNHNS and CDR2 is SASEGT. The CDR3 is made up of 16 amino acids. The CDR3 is CASMGTGGAGPYGYTF.

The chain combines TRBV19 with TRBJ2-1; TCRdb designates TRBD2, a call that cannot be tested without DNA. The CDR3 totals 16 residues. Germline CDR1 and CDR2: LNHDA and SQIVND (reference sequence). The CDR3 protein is CASSIGASGRTNEQFF.